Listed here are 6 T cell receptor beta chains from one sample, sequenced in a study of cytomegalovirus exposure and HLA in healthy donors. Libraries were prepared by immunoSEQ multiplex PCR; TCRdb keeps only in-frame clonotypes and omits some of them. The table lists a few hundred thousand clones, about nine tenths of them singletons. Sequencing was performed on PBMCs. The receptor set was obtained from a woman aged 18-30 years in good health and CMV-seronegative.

The CDR3 DNA sequence: TGTGCCATCAGTGAGGGACAGGGCGGGCAGCCCCAGCATTTT. This encodes CAISEGQGGQPQHF. The chain recombines TRBV10-3 with TRBJ1-5, with 8 bases aligning to TRBD1. The CDR3 runs 14 residues. J gave up 7 bases and V 2 bases, and 4 bases lay outside the gene matches. Germline CDR1 reads ENHRY; CDR2 reads SYGVKD.

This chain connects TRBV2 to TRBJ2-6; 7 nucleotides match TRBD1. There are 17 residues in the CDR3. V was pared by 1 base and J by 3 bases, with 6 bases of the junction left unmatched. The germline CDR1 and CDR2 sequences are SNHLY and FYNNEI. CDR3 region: CASSEGHRGYGANVLTF. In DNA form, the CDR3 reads TGTGCCAGCAGTGAAGGGCACAGGGGCTATGGGGCCAACGTCCTGACTTTC.

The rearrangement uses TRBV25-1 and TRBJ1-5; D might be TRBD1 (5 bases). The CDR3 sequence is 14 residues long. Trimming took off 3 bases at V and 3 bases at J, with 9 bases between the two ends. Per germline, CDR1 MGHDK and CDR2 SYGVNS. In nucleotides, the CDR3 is TGTGCCAGCAGTGATTGGGGGGACAATCAGCCCCAGCATTTT. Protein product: CASSDWGDNQPQHF.

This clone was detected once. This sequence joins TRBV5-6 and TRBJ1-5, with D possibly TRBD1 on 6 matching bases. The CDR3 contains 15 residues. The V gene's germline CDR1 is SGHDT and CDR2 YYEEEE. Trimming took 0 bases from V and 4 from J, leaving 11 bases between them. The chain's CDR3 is CASSLGGLGNQPQHF. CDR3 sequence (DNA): TGTGCCAGCAGCTTGGGGGGGCTCGGGAATCAGCCCCAGCATTTT.

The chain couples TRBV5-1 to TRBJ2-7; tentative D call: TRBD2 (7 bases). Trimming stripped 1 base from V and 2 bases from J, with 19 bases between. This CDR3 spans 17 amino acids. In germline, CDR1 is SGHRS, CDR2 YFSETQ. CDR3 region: CASSLKLASGTTYEQYF. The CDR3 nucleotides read TGCGCCAGCAGCTTGAAACTGGCGAGCGGGACAACCTACGAGCAGTACTTC.

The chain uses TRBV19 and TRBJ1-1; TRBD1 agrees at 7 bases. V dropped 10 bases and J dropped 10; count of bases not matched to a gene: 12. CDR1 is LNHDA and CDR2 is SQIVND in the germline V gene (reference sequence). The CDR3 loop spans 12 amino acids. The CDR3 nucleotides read TGTGCCATTCGAGCAGGGGGAGTGACAGCTTTCTTT. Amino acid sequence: CAIRAGGVTAFF.